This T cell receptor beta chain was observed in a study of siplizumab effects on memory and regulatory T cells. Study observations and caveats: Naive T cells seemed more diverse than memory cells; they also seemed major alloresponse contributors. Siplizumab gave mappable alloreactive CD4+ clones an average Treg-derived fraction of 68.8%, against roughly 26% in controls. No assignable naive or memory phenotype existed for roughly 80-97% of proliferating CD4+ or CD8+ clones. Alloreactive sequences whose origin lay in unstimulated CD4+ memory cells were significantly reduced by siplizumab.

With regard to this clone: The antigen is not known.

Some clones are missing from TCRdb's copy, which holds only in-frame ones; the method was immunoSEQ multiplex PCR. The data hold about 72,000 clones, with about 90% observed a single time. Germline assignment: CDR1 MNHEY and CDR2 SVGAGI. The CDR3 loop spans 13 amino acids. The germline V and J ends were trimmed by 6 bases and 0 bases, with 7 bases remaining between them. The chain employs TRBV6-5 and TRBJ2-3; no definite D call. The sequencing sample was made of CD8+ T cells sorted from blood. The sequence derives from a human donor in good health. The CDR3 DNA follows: TGTGCCAGCAGGCCATCTAGCACAGATACGCAGTATTTT. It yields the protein CASRPSSTDTQYF.